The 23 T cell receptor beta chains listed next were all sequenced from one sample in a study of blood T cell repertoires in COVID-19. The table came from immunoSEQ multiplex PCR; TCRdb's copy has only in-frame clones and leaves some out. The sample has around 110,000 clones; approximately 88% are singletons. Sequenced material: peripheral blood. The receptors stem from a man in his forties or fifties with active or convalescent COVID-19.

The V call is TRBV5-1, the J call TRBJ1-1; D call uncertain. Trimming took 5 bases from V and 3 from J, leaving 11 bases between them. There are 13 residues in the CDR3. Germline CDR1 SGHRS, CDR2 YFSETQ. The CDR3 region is CASRAQEDTEAFF. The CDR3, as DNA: TGCGCCAGCAGAGCTCAGGAGGACACTGAAGCTTTCTTT.

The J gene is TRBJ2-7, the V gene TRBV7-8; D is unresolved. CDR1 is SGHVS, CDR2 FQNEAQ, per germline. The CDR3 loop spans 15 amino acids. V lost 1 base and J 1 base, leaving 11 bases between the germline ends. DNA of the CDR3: TGTGCCAGCAGCTTAGTTTTAGCTGAGTCCTACGAGCAGTACTTC. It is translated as CASSLVLAESYEQYF.

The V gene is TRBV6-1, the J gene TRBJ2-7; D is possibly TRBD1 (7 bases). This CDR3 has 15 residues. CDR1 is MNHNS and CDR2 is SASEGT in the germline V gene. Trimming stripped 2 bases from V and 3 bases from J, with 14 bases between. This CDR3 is CASSETAGGYYEQYF. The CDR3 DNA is TGTGCCAGCAGTGAAACCGCAGGGGGGTACTACGAGCAGTACTTC.

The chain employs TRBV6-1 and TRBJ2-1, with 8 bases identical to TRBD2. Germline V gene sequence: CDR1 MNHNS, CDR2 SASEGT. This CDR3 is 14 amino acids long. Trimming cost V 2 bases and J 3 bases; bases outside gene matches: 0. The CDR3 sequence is CASSEREGYNEQFF. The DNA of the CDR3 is TGTGCCAGCAGTGAACGGGAGGGCTACAATGAGCAGTTCTTC.

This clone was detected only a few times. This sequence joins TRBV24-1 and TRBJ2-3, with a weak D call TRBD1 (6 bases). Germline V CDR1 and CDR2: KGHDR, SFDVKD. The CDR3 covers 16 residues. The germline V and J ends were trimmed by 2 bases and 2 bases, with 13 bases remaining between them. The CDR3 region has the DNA TGTGCCACCAGTGATTGGGCTACAGGGAACACAGATACGCAGTATTTT. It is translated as CATSDWATGNTDTQYF.

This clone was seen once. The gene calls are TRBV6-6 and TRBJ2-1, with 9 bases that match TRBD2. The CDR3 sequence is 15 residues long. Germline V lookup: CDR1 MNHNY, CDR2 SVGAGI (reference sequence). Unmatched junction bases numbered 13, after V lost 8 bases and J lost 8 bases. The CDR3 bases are TGTGCCAGCTTGGGGGCGGGAGGGATTATCCATGAGCAGTTCTTC. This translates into CASLGAGGIIHEQFF.

The CDR3 loop is CASSLVSGRGEQFF. CDR3 nucleotides: TGTGCCAGCAGCTTAGTAAGCGGGAGGGGCGAGCAGTTCTTC. The chain is built from TRBV7-9 and TRBJ2-1; 10 bases are a match to TRBD2. With 1 base clipped from V and 10 bases from J, the junction kept 4 bases outside the gene matches. The CDR3 has 14 residues. Germline CDR1 is SEHNR and CDR2 is FQNEAQ (reference sequence).

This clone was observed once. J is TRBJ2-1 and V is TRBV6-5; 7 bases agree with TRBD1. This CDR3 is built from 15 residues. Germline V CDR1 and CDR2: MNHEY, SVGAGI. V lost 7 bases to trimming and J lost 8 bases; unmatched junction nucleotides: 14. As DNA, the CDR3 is TGTGCCAGCACCCGCTCGGGACAGATTATCGATGAGCAGTTCTTC. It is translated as CASTRSGQIIDEQFF.

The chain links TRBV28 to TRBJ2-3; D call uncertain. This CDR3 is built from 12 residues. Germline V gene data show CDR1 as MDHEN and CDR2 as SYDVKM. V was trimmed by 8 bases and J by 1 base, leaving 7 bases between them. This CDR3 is CASRGGTDTQYF. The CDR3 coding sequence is TGTGCCAGCCGAGGCGGCACAGATACGCAGTATTTT.

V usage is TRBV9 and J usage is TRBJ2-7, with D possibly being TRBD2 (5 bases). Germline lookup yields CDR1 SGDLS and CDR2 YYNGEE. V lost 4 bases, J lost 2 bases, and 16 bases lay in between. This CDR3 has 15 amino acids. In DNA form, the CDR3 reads TGTGCCAGCAGCCCCTCCTCGGGGTCCCCCTACGAGCAGTACTTC. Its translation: CASSPSSGSPYEQYF.

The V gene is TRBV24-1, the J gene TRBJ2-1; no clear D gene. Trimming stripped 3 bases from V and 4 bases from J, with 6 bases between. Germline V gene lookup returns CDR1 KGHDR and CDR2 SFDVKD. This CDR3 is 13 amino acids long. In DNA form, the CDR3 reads TGTGCCACCAGTGATACAGTATACAATGAGCAGTTCTTC. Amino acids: CATSDTVYNEQFF.

CDR3: CASSLAGGSTGELFF. The CDR3 region has the DNA TGCGCCAGCAGCTTGGCTGGGGGGTCGACCGGGGAGCTGTTTTTT. V and J are TRBV5-1 and TRBJ2-2, with D perhaps TRBD2 (6 bases). Trimming removed 0 bases from V and 5 bases from J, with 11 bases in between. Looked up from germline, CDR1 is SGHRS and CDR2 is YFSETQ. CDR3 length: 15 residues.

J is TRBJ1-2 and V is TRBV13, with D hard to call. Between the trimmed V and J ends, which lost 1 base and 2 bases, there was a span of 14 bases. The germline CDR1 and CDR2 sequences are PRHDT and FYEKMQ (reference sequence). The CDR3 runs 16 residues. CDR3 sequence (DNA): TGTGCCAGCAGCTTAGCTAGTCTACCGGTGAACTATGGCTACACCTTC. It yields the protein CASSLASLPVNYGYTF.

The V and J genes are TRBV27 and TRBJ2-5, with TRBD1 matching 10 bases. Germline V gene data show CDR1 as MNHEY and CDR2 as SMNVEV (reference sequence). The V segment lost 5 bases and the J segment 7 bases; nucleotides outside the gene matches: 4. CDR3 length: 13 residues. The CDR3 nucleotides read TGTGCCAGCAGTACGACAGGGGGCGGGACCCAGTACTTC. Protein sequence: CASSTTGGGTQYF.

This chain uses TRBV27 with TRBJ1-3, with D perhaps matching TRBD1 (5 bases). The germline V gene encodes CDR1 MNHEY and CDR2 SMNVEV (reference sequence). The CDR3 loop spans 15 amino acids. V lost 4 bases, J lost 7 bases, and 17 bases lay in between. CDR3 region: CASSSGLGERNTIYF. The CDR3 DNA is TGTGCCAGCAGTTCGGGACTGGGTGAGAGGAACACCATATATTTT.

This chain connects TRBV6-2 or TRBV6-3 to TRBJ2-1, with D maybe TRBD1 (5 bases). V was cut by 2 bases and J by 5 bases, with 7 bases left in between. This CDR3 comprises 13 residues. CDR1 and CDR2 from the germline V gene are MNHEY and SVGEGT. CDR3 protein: CASSYTGNNEQFF. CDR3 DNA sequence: TGTGCCAGCAGTTACACAGGAAACAATGAGCAGTTCTTC.

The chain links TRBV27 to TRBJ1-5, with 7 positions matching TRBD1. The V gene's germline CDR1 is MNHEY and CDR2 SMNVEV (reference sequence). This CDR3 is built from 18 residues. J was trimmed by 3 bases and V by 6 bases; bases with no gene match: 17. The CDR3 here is CASSLGTTGLGNNQPQHF. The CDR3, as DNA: TGTGCCAGCAGCCTGGGAACGACAGGGCTTGGAAACAATCAGCCCCAGCATTTT.

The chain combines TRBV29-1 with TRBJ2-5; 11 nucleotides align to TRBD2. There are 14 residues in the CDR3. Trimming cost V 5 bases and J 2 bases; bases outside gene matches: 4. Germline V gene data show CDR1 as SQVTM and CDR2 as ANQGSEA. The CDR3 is CSVYTSGGQETQYF. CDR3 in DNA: TGCAGCGTTTATACTAGCGGGGGACAAGAGACCCAGTACTTC. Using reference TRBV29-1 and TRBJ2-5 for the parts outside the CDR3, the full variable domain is SAVISQKPSRDICQRGTSLTIQCQVDSQVTMMFWYRQQPGQSLTLIATANQGSEATYESGFVIDKFPISRPNLTFSTLTVSNMSPEDSSIYLCSVYTSGGQETQYFGPGTRLLVL.

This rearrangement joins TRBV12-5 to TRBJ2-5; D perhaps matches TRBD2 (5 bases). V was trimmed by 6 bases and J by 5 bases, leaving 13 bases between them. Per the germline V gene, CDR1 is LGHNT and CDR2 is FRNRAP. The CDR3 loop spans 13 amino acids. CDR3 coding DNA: TGTGCTAGTGGGGCTGGCGGGCGGGAGACCCAGTACTTC. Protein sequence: CASGAGGRETQYF.

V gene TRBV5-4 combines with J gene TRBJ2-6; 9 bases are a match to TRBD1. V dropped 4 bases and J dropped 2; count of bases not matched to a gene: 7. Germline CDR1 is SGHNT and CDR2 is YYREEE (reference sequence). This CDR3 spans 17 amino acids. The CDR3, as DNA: TGTGCCAGCAGCCCCGGGACAGGGAGAGCTGGGGCCAACGTCCTGACTTTC. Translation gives CASSPGTGRAGANVLTF.

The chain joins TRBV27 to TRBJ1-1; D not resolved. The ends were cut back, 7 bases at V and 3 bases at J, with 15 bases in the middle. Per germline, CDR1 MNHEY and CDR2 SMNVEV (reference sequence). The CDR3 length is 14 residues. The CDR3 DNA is TGTGCCAGCACCCCCTTCGCACAGCACACTGAAGCTTTCTTT. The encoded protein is CASTPFAQHTEAFF.

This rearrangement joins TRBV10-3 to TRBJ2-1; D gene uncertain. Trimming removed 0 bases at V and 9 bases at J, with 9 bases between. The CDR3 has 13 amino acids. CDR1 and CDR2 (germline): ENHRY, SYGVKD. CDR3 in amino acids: CAISESQVGEQFF. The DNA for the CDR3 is TGTGCCATCAGTGAGTCTCAGGTGGGTGAGCAGTTCTTC.

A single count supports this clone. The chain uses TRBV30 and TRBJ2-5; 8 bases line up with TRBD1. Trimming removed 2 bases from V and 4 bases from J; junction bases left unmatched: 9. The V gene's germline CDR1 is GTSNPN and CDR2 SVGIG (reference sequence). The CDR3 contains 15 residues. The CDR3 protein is CAWSLPDRVGETQYF. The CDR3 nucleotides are TGTGCCTGGAGTTTACCGGACAGGGTCGGAGAGACCCAGTACTTC.